The 29 T cell receptor beta chains given below trace back to one sample, sequenced in a study of regulatory T cells in long-lasting Graves disease. TCR beta libraries were built with iRepertoire HTBI primers and Arm-PCR of CDR3 regions. One entry per CDR3 protein, called by TCRdb with MiXCR from the multiplex PCR reads. Of some 250,000 distinct CDR3 sequences listed, 20% to 25% are singletons. As to time point: newly diagnosed GD, antithyroid drugs for less than 3 months. Generation of the TCR library employed RNA extracted from PBMCs. The sequencing used peripheral blood mononuclear cells (PBMCs), collected at new diagnosis, from a patient treated with antithyroid drugs. The receptors shown here come from a female donor with Graves disease.

At least ten counts were recorded for this clonotype. The chain carries TRBV6-1 and TRBJ1-2; the match to TRBD1 covers 7 bases. V lost 3 bases to trimming and J lost 4 bases; unmatched junction nucleotides: 8. Germline-derived CDR1 and CDR2 are MNHNS and SASEGT. The CDR3 extends over 15 amino acids. CDR3 sequence (DNA): TGTGCCAGCAGTGACTCCGGGACAGCCACCTATGGCTACACCTTC. Translation: CASSDSGTATYGYTF.

Regarding this clonotype: A read error is the likely source, as a far larger clone sits one nucleotide away. V usage is TRBV2 and J usage is TRBJ2-7; 14 nucleotides agree with TRBD2. CDR3 length: 15 amino acids. The J segment lost 6 bases and the V segment lost 5 bases, leaving 6 bases of the junction unmatched. Germline V lookup: CDR1 SNHLY, CDR2 FYNNEI. The DNA for the CDR3 is TGTGCCAGCAGTCTTCAGGGACTAGCGGGGGCCGAGCAGTACTTC. It specifies CASSLQGLAGAEQYF.

This clonotype was seen repeatedly, ten times or more. The chain recombines TRBV27 with TRBJ2-7; weak D call: TRBD2 (5 bases). The CDR3 spans 13 residues. V was clipped by 9 bases and J by 1 base, with 13 bases between them. Germline values: CDR1 MNHEY, CDR2 SMNVEV (reference sequence). The CDR3 sequence: CASAEVGSYEQYF. The CDR3 nucleotides are TGTGCCAGTGCGGAGGTGGGATCCTACGAGCAGTACTTC.

This clonotype was counted at least ten times. V gene TRBV4-3 combines with J gene TRBJ2-7, with D hard to call. Germline V gene sequence: CDR1 LGHNA, CDR2 YSLEER. The CDR3 runs to 16 residues. Trimming left V 0 bases short and J 3 bases short, with 15 bases between. CDR3 nucleotides: TGCGCCAGCAGCCAAGATTCGGCGCCTCAGGACTACGAGCAGTACTTC. It codes for CASSQDSAPQDYEQYF.

This clonotype was observed at least ten times. The V call is TRBV14, the J call TRBJ2-3; D could derive from TRBD1 or TRBD2 (6 bases each). Trimming stripped 4 bases from V and 4 bases from J, with 18 bases between. Per germline, CDR1 SGHDN and CDR2 FVKESK. This CDR3 has 16 residues. The CDR3 sequence: CASSRLGGGGADTQYF. The CDR3, as DNA: TGTGCCAGCAGCCGCCTCGGAGGGGGAGGTGCAGATACGCAGTATTTT.

This clonotype was counted ten times or more. A junction boundary mismatches the germline segment, possibly from a read error. The V call is TRBV6-1, the J call TRBJ1-6; D unresolved. This CDR3 region has 14 residues. Germline values: CDR1 MNHNS, CDR2 SASEGT. In DNA form, the CDR3 reads TGTGCCAGCAGCGAAGGGATTACTAATTCACCCCTCCACTTT. Translation gives CASSEGITNSPLHF.

This clonotype was recorded many times. V is TRBV7-8 and J is TRBJ2-3; 7 bases align to TRBD2. Per the germline V gene, CDR1 is SGHVS and CDR2 is FQNEAQ. The CDR3 is 15 residues long. V was pared by 1 base and J by 2 bases, with 3 bases of the junction left unmatched. Written as DNA, the CDR3 is TGTGCCAGCAGCTTAGGGAGCGGGGCCACAGATACGCAGTATTTT. This codes for CASSLGSGATDTQYF.

Sample share makes this clonotype medium-sized. V and J are TRBV7-3 and TRBJ2-3; 14 positions agree with TRBD2. The germline gives CDR1 SGHTA, CDR2 FQGTGA. The CDR3 has 15 amino acids. Trimming cost V 5 bases and J 5 bases; bases outside gene matches: 3. This CDR3 reads CASSRLAGGQDTQYF. CDR3 coding DNA: TGTGCCAGCAGCCGACTAGCGGGGGGGCAAGATACGCAGTATTTT.

Only a few counts were recorded for this clonotype. The gene calls are TRBV20-1 and TRBJ2-2, with D perhaps TRBD1 or TRBD2 (6 bases each). The CDR3 extends over 16 amino acids. V was clipped by 1 base and J by 7 bases, with 19 bases between them. Germline V gene data show CDR1 as DFQATT and CDR2 as SNEGSKA (reference sequence). CDR3 sequence: CSARVAEGGRVGELFF. CDR3 DNA: TGCAGTGCTAGAGTCGCGGAAGGGGGGCGTGTCGGGGAGCTGTTTTTT.

This clonotype was detected many times. The V call is TRBV20-1, the J call TRBJ1-3; perhaps TRBD1 as D (5 bases). This CDR3 has 16 residues. The germline gives CDR1 DFQATT, CDR2 SNEGSKA (reference sequence). V was pared by 1 base and J by 2 bases, with 15 bases between. The CDR3 loop reads CSARVARGKAGNTIYF. CDR3 nucleotides: TGCAGTGCTAGAGTGGCACGGGGGAAGGCTGGAAACACCATATATTTT.

The V and J genes are TRBV4-1 and TRBJ1-5; D call uncertain. The CDR3 is made up of 14 amino acids. Trimming cost V 6 bases and J 4 bases, with 13 bases left between them. Germline CDR1 is MGHRA and CDR2 is YSYEKL. The CDR3 loop reads CASSSTRTNQPQHF. CDR3 nucleotides: TGCGCCAGCAGTTCCACCAGGACTAATCAGCCCCAGCATTTT.

This clonotype was recorded at least ten times. The rearrangement links TRBV18 to TRBJ2-7; D tentatively reads TRBD1 or TRBD2 (5 bases each). Germline V CDR1 and CDR2: KGHSH, LQKENI. There are 13 residues in the CDR3. V lost 0 bases and J 2 bases, leaving 5 bases between the germline ends. CDR3 in DNA: TGTGCCAGCTCACCACCGGGGGCCTACGAGCAGTACTTC. Its translation is CASSPPGAYEQYF.

The sample holds many counts of this clonotype. V and J are TRBV6-2 or TRBV6-3 and TRBJ2-7, with D hard to call. This CDR3 is built from 13 residues. V was shortened by 6 bases and J by 4 bases, with 13 bases between the two germline ends. Germline CDR1 reads MNHEY; CDR2 reads SVGEGT. The CDR3 bases are TGTGCCAGCAGACCCGAAGGTCCGTACGAGCAGTACTTC. Protein: CASRPEGPYEQYF.

Turning to this clonotype: This may come from a read error, since a much larger clone is one base off. CDR3 sequence: CASGRTGTSPYEQYF. The CDR3 DNA sequence: TGTGCCAGCGGTCGAACCGGGACCAGTCCATACGAGCAGTACTTC. The chain is built from TRBV5-1 and TRBJ2-7; D possibly matches TRBD1 or TRBD2 (5 bases each). The CDR3 has 15 residues. Germline V CDR1 and CDR2: SGHRS, YFSETQ.

This clonotype was found many times. An end of the junction differs from the germline gene, which may be a read error. This rearrangement joins TRBV4-1 to TRBJ1-1, with D perhaps TRBD1 (6 bases). Per the germline V gene, CDR1 is MGHRA and CDR2 is YSYEKL. The CDR3 sequence is 15 residues long. The CDR3 sequence: CASSLNRAGGTEAFF. The CDR3 DNA reads as TGTGCCAGCAGCCTCAACAGGGCGGGTGGGACTGAAGCTTTCTTT.

This clonotype has ten or more counts. The V call is TRBV3-1, the J call TRBJ1-2; 9 bases fit TRBD1. CDR1 is LGHDT and CDR2 is YNNKEL in the germline V gene (reference sequence). The CDR3 runs 14 residues. J lost 8 bases, V lost 4 bases, and 8 bases had no gene match. DNA of the CDR3: TGTGCCAGCAGCCCCCAGCATACAGGGGGCGGCTACACCTTC. Translation gives CASSPQHTGGGYTF.

A note on this clonotype: This may be a read error, as it is one base from a much larger clone. V gene TRBV6-2 or TRBV6-3 combines with J gene TRBJ2-7; 7 bases agree with TRBD1. The CDR3 is 16 amino acids. With V trimmed by 7 bases and J by 4 bases, 16 bases remained unmatched. CDR1 MNHEY and CDR2 SVGEGT come from the germline V gene. The CDR3 spells CASTGKPGQPLYEQYF. CDR3 nucleotide sequence: TGTGCCAGCACCGGAAAACCGGGACAGCCTCTATACGAGCAGTACTTC.

The sample holds many counts of this clonotype. The V gene is TRBV7-2, the J gene TRBJ2-7; D possibly corresponds to TRBD1 (6 bases). CDR1 and CDR2 from the germline V gene are SGHTA and FQGNSA. The V end lost 5 bases, the J end lost 2 bases, and 10 bases lay between the germline ends. CDR3 length: 13 residues. For the CDR3, the DNA is TGTGCCAGCAGCCAGCAGGGGACCTACGAGCAGTACTTC. Protein sequence: CASSQQGTYEQYF.

This clonotype was counted many times. This sequence joins TRBV2 and TRBJ2-3; 7 bases align to TRBD2. The germline V gene has CDR1 SNHLY and CDR2 FYNNEI. V was pared by 2 bases and J by 3 bases, with 2 bases of the junction left unmatched. The CDR3 consists of 14 residues. CDR3 coding DNA: TGTGCCAGCAGTGAACGGACTAGTACAGATACGCAGTATTTT. Protein sequence: CASSERTSTDTQYF. Filled out from reference TRBV2 and TRBJ2-3, the complete variable domain reads EPEVTQTPSHQVTQMGQEVILRCVPISNHLYFYWYRQILGQKVEFLVSFYNNEISEKSEIFDDQFSVERPDGSNFTLKIRSTKLEDSAMYFCASSERTSTDTQYFGPGTRLTVL.

This clonotype was detected many times. One junction end does not reproduce the germline sequence, and a read error may be involved. The V call is TRBV2, the J call TRBJ2-1, with 9 bases matching TRBD2. The CDR3 sequence is 15 residues long. The germline V gene has CDR1 SNHLY and CDR2 FYNNEI. CDR3 amino acids: CANSDPGTSWDEQFF. The CDR3 DNA follows: TGTGCCAACAGTGACCCCGGGACTAGCTGGGATGAGCAGTTCTTC.

This clonotype was seen many times. This rearrangement joins TRBV15 to TRBJ2-3; D not resolved. V was pared by 1 base and J by 2 bases, with 13 bases between. Germline CDR1 reads LNHNV; CDR2 reads YYDKDF (reference sequence). This CDR3 spans 16 amino acids. The CDR3 loop is CATSRGAEWITDTQYF. Written as DNA, the CDR3 is TGTGCCACCAGCAGAGGGGCGGAATGGATCACAGATACGCAGTATTTT.

This clonotype was detected many times. This chain uses TRBV11-3 with TRBJ2-5, with TRBD1 matching 8 bases. Germline-derived CDR1 and CDR2 are SGHNT and YENEEA. V trimming: 5 bases; J trimming: 5 bases; junction bases outside the gene matches: 7. This CDR3 is 14 amino acids long. Here the CDR3 DNA reads TGTGCCAGCAGCCGGACAGGGTTGGGGGAGACCCAGTACTTC. It yields the protein CASSRTGLGETQYF.

A word on this clonotype: A read error may explain this, as a much larger clone is one base away. This sequence joins TRBV6-2 or TRBV6-3 and TRBJ2-1; 8 bases match TRBD2. The germline CDR1 and CDR2 sequences are MNHEY and SVGEGT. This CDR3 has 16 residues. V was clipped by 0 bases and J by 10 bases; unmatched bases: 11. The CDR3 nucleotides read TGTGCCAGCAGTTACTCAGTCGATAGCGGGACCTACGAGCAGTTCTTC. It specifies CASSYSVDSGTYEQFF.

V gene TRBV19 combines with J gene TRBJ2-6; 8 nucleotides agree with TRBD1. Germline CDR1 reads LNHDA; CDR2 reads SQIVND (reference sequence). The ends lost 6 bases at V and 2 bases at J; junction bases unmatched: 12. This CDR3 region has 18 residues. Here the CDR3 reads CASSLSWTGTTGANVLTF. The DNA for the CDR3 is TGTGCCAGTAGCCTATCCTGGACAGGGACAACTGGGGCCAACGTCCTGACTTTC.

V usage is TRBV20-1 and J usage is TRBJ2-7, with no clear D. The CDR3 consists of 13 residues. V lost 3 bases and J 7 bases, leaving 16 bases between the germline ends. The germline V gene encodes CDR1 DFQATT and CDR2 SNEGSKA (reference sequence). CDR3 residues: CSASRQTYGEQYF. In DNA, the CDR3 is TGCAGTGCTAGCCGGCAGACGTACGGGGAGCAGTACTTC.

The table lists this clonotype with many counts. V is TRBV2 and J is TRBJ1-5; D is unresolved. Per the germline V gene, CDR1 is SNHLY and CDR2 is FYNNEI. This CDR3 spans 15 amino acids. V shed 1 base and J shed 5 bases, with 12 bases lying between them. CDR3 in DNA: TGTGCCAGCAGTGAAGACAGTCCCCGTTATCAGCCCCAGCATTTT. It encodes CASSEDSPRYQPQHF.

This clonotype was counted only a few times. The V call is TRBV7-9, the J call TRBJ1-2; maybe TRBD1 (6 bases). The CDR3 spans 15 residues. Trimming shortened V by 3 bases and J by 6 bases, and 17 bases separated the two germline ends. CDR1 is SEHNR, CDR2 FQNEAQ, per germline (reference sequence). The CDR3 DNA follows: TGTGCCAGCAGCTTCCTCGGGACACCCAATGATGGCTACACCTTC. Its protein is CASSFLGTPNDGYTF.

This clonotype was detected ten times or more. The chain employs TRBV7-9 and TRBJ1-1, with 7 bases that match TRBD1. Germline V gene lookup returns CDR1 SEHNR and CDR2 FQNEAQ (reference sequence). The CDR3 runs 13 residues. V gave up 6 bases and J gave up 6 bases; unmatched junction bases: 7. CDR3 loop: CASSPPGQPEAFF. DNA of the CDR3: TGTGCCAGCAGTCCTCCGGGACAGCCTGAAGCTTTCTTT.

With respect to this clonotype: This may come from a read error, since a much larger clone is one base off. The rearrangement links TRBV6-2 or TRBV6-3 to TRBJ2-7, with 7 bases that match TRBD2. The germline gives CDR1 MNHEY, CDR2 SVGEGT. V shed 6 bases and J 0 bases; nucleotides not matched to a gene: 8. This CDR3 is 15 amino acids long. Written as DNA, the CDR3 is TGTGCCAGCAGCCGAGGACTAGAGGCCTCCTACGAGCAGTACTTC. Its protein product is CASSRGLEASYEQYF.